Listed below are T cell receptor beta chains from one sample, sequenced in a study of blood T cell repertoires in COVID-19. Libraries were prepared by immunoSEQ multiplex PCR; TCRdb keeps only in-frame clonotypes and omits some of them. The sample has 250,000 to 350,000 clones, 80% to 90% seen once. Sequencing was performed on peripheral blood. The receptor set was obtained from a woman aged 45-65 years who had recovered from COVID-19. The CDR3 runs from the conserved cysteine through the conserved F or W. Each record gives: J gene, V gene, clone size, D gene, CDR3 protein, CDR3 DNA. The D gene is left open where the match is weak. The size of a clone is reported for some rows only, either as once, few or many, or as a class for expanded clones.

j_call: TRBJ2-1
v_call: TRBV12-3/TRBV12-4
clone_size: NA
d_call: NA
cdr3_aa: CASSFGLYNEQFF
cdr3_nt: TGTGCCAGCAGTTTCGGACTCTACAATGAGCAGTTCTTC

j_call: TRBJ1-5
v_call: TRBV2
clone_size: NA
d_call: NA
cdr3_aa: CASSFRHVQPQHF
cdr3_nt: TGTGCCAGCAGTTTCAGACACGTTCAGCCCCAGCATTTT

j_call: TRBJ2-3
v_call: TRBV18
clone_size: once
d_call: TRBD2
cdr3_aa: CASSPLAASTDTQYF
cdr3_nt: TGTGCCAGCTCACCCCTAGCGGCTAGCACAGATACGCAGTATTTT

j_call: TRBJ2-1
v_call: TRBV7-2
clone_size: NA
d_call: TRBD2
cdr3_aa: CASSLAGRGTYNEQFF
cdr3_nt: TGTGCCAGCAGCTTAGCCGGGAGGGGAACCTACAATGAGCAGTTCTTC

j_call: TRBJ2-3
v_call: TRBV7-2
clone_size: NA
d_call: TRBD2
cdr3_aa: CASSQDRTSADTQYF
cdr3_nt: TGTGCCAGCAGCCAAGACCGGACTAGCGCAGATACGCAGTATTTT

j_call: TRBJ1-4
v_call: TRBV5-6
clone_size: NA
d_call: TRBD1
cdr3_aa: CASSLSDRVRSGEKLFF
cdr3_nt: TGTGCCAGCAGCTTGTCCGACAGGGTGAGAAGCGGTGAAAAACTGTTTTTT

j_call: TRBJ2-1
v_call: TRBV5-5
clone_size: NA
d_call: TRBD2
cdr3_aa: CASSLESGSGYNEQFF
cdr3_nt: TGTGCCAGCAGCTTGGAGAGCGGGAGTGGGTACAATGAGCAGTTCTTC

j_call: TRBJ1-4
v_call: TRBV4-3
clone_size: NA
d_call: NA
cdr3_aa: CASSQDGSGRNEKLFF
cdr3_nt: TGCGCCAGCAGCCAAGACGGATCAGGAAGGAATGAAAAACTGTTTTTT

j_call: TRBJ2-5
v_call: TRBV6-2/TRBV6-3
clone_size: NA
d_call: NA
cdr3_aa: CASSYGETQYF
cdr3_nt: TGTGCCAGCAGTTACGGCGAGACCCAGTACTTC

j_call: TRBJ2-3
v_call: TRBV6-2/TRBV6-3
clone_size: NA
d_call: NA
cdr3_aa: CASSFPSGSIYTQYF
cdr3_nt: TGTGCCAGCAGTTTTCCCTCGGGGAGTATCTATACGCAGTATTTT

j_call: TRBJ1-1
v_call: TRBV2
clone_size: NA
d_call: NA
cdr3_aa: CASAQGMNTEAFF
cdr3_nt: TGTGCCAGCGCTCAGGGCATGAACACTGAAGCTTTCTTT

j_call: TRBJ2-5
v_call: TRBV7-2
clone_size: NA
d_call: TRBD2
cdr3_aa: CASSPKRGSGYQETQYF
cdr3_nt: TGTGCCAGCAGCCCAAAAAGAGGTAGCGGGTACCAAGAGACCCAGTACTTC

j_call: TRBJ1-1
v_call: TRBV5-5
clone_size: NA
d_call: TRBD1
cdr3_aa: CASSLNPGQGNTEAFF
cdr3_nt: TGTGCCAGCAGCTTGAATCCTGGACAGGGAAACACTGAAGCTTTCTTT

j_call: TRBJ2-7
v_call: TRBV2
clone_size: NA
d_call: NA
cdr3_aa: CASYREQAYEQYF
cdr3_nt: TGTGCCAGCTACAGGGAGCAAGCCTACGAGCAGTACTTC

j_call: TRBJ2-3
v_call: TRBV7-2
clone_size: once
d_call: TRBD2
cdr3_aa: CASSTRVTTSGGGSDTQYF
cdr3_nt: TGTGCCAGCAGCACCCGAGTTACTACTAGCGGAGGGGGTAGTGATACGCAGTATTTT

j_call: TRBJ2-4
v_call: TRBV25-1
clone_size: NA
d_call: TRBD1
cdr3_aa: CASSTADRARDIQYF
cdr3_nt: TGTGCCAGCTCGACCGCGGACAGGGCGAGAGACATTCAGTACTTC

j_call: TRBJ2-7
v_call: TRBV14
clone_size: once
d_call: NA
cdr3_aa: CASSRGGEQYF
cdr3_nt: TGTGCCAGCAGCCGAGGGGGTGAGCAGTACTTC

j_call: TRBJ1-2
v_call: TRBV11-2
clone_size: NA
d_call: TRBD1
cdr3_aa: CASSLTRTGSRENYGYTF
cdr3_nt: TGTGCCAGCAGCCTCACAAGGACAGGGAGTCGGGAGAACTATGGCTACACCTTC

j_call: TRBJ2-5
v_call: TRBV7-9
clone_size: NA
d_call: NA
cdr3_aa: CASSSSQRGETQYF
cdr3_nt: TGTGCCAGCAGCTCAAGCCAAAGGGGAGAGACCCAGTACTTC

j_call: TRBJ1-6
v_call: TRBV7-8
clone_size: NA
d_call: NA
cdr3_aa: CASSLDFWSSPLHF
cdr3_nt: TGTGCCAGCAGCTTAGACTTTTGGTCCTCACCCCTCCACTTT

j_call: TRBJ1-5
v_call: TRBV5-6
clone_size: NA
d_call: NA
cdr3_aa: CASSLGPGQPQHF
cdr3_nt: TGTGCCAGCAGCTTGGGACCGGGACAGCCCCAGCATTTT

j_call: TRBJ1-4
v_call: TRBV6-1
clone_size: once
d_call: NA
cdr3_aa: CASSEGQKEKLFF
cdr3_nt: TGTGCCAGCAGTGAAGGACAGAAAGAAAAACTGTTTTTT

j_call: TRBJ2-6
v_call: TRBV24-1
clone_size: once
d_call: NA
cdr3_aa: CATSDYRGGTGANVLTF
cdr3_nt: TGTGCCACCAGTGATTACAGGGGGGGGACTGGGGCCAACGTCCTGACTTTC

j_call: TRBJ2-1
v_call: TRBV7-3
clone_size: NA
d_call: TRBD2
cdr3_aa: CASSLGLAGDEQFF
cdr3_nt: TGTGCCAGCAGCTTAGGACTAGCGGGAGATGAGCAGTTCTTC

j_call: TRBJ2-4
v_call: TRBV6-1
clone_size: NA
d_call: NA
cdr3_aa: CASSEAGAANIQYF
cdr3_nt: TGTGCCAGCAGTGAAGCGGGGGCCGCAAACATTCAGTACTTC

j_call: TRBJ1-1
v_call: TRBV6-5
clone_size: NA
d_call: TRBD1
cdr3_aa: CASRDRGLWTEAFF
cdr3_nt: TGTGCCAGCCGCGACAGGGGGCTATGGACTGAAGCTTTCTTT

j_call: TRBJ1-2
v_call: TRBV18
clone_size: NA
d_call: NA
cdr3_aa: CASSPTPERDYGYTF
cdr3_nt: TGTGCCAGCTCACCGACACCCGAGAGAGACTATGGCTACACCTTC

j_call: TRBJ2-5
v_call: TRBV3-1/TRBV3-2
clone_size: NA
d_call: NA
cdr3_aa: CASSTYRAETQYF
cdr3_nt: TGTGCCAGCAGCACCTACAGGGCCGAGACCCAGTACTTC

j_call: TRBJ1-1
v_call: TRBV28
clone_size: NA
d_call: NA
cdr3_aa: CASSLLLKNTEAFF
cdr3_nt: TGTGCCAGCAGTTTACTACTCAAGAACACTGAAGCTTTCTTT

j_call: TRBJ2-5
v_call: TRBV7-2
clone_size: NA
d_call: TRBD2
cdr3_aa: CASGFAGGPRTQYF
cdr3_nt: TGTGCCAGCGGGTTTGCGGGGGGGCCAAGGACCCAGTACTTC

j_call: TRBJ2-1
v_call: TRBV5-4
clone_size: NA
d_call: TRBD2
cdr3_aa: CASSLSAGVNYNEQFF
cdr3_nt: TGTGCCAGCAGCTTGTCAGCGGGAGTAAACTACAATGAGCAGTTCTTC

j_call: TRBJ2-2
v_call: TRBV19
clone_size: NA
d_call: TRBD1
cdr3_aa: CASQIDRVSGELFF
cdr3_nt: TGTGCCAGCCAAATCGACAGGGTATCCGGGGAGCTGTTTTTT

j_call: TRBJ2-3
v_call: TRBV5-1
clone_size: NA
d_call: TRBD2
cdr3_aa: CASSLAVLAGASTDTQYF
cdr3_nt: TGCGCCAGCAGCTTGGCCGTACTAGCGGGGGCTAGCACAGATACGCAGTATTTT

j_call: TRBJ1-2
v_call: TRBV18
clone_size: NA
d_call: TRBD1
cdr3_aa: CASSLTLDRFTGYTF
cdr3_nt: TGTGCCAGCTCACTAACCTTGGACAGGTTTACTGGCTACACCTTC

j_call: TRBJ1-4
v_call: TRBV19
clone_size: NA
d_call: NA
cdr3_aa: CASSPKQGWDEKLFF
cdr3_nt: TGTGCCAGTAGTCCCAAACAGGGATGGGATGAAAAACTGTTTTTT

j_call: TRBJ1-2
v_call: TRBV5-4
clone_size: NA
d_call: NA
cdr3_aa: CASSLATTGLRGYTF
cdr3_nt: TGTGCCAGCAGCTTGGCCACAACAGGACTACGTGGCTACACCTTC

j_call: TRBJ2-5
v_call: TRBV28
clone_size: NA
d_call: TRBD2
cdr3_aa: CASRNPSGNWAQETQYF
cdr3_nt: TGTGCCAGCAGAAATCCCAGCGGGAATTGGGCCCAAGAGACCCAGTACTTC

j_call: TRBJ1-1
v_call: TRBV2
clone_size: NA
d_call: TRBD1
cdr3_aa: CASTGTGPPITEAFF
cdr3_nt: TGTGCCAGCACCGGGACAGGGCCTCCTATCACTGAAGCTTTCTTT

j_call: TRBJ2-1
v_call: TRBV19
clone_size: NA
d_call: TRBD2
cdr3_aa: CASTLGREGHVEQFF
cdr3_nt: TGTGCCAGTACCTTGGGGCGGGAGGGCCACGTTGAGCAGTTCTTC

j_call: TRBJ2-4
v_call: TRBV28
clone_size: NA
d_call: TRBD2
cdr3_aa: CASSTSGEAKAKNIQYF
cdr3_nt: TGTGCCAGCAGTACCAGCGGGGAAGCCAAAGCCAAAAACATTCAGTACTTC

j_call: TRBJ1-1
v_call: TRBV28
clone_size: NA
d_call: NA
cdr3_aa: CASSHGGTEAFF
cdr3_nt: TGTGCCAGCAGCCACGGGGGCACTGAAGCTTTCTTT

j_call: TRBJ2-3
v_call: TRBV7-9
clone_size: NA
d_call: NA
cdr3_aa: CASSQYNTDTQYF
cdr3_nt: TGTGCCAGCAGCCAATACAACACAGATACGCAGTATTTT

j_call: TRBJ1-2
v_call: TRBV6-5
clone_size: NA
d_call: NA
cdr3_aa: CASSYSFVGVSYGYTF
cdr3_nt: TGTGCCAGCAGTTACTCCTTCGTTGGAGTATCATATGGCTACACCTTC

j_call: TRBJ1-2
v_call: TRBV18
clone_size: NA
d_call: NA
cdr3_aa: CASSSLRGDYGYTF
cdr3_nt: TGTGCCAGCTCATCGCTCAGGGGTGACTATGGCTACACCTTC

j_call: TRBJ1-2
v_call: TRBV25-1
clone_size: NA
d_call: NA
cdr3_aa: CASSEGGGYGYTF
cdr3_nt: TGTGCCAGCAGTGAAGGGGGGGGCTATGGCTACACCTTC